What follows describes a single T cell receptor (beta chain). Its antigen is unidentified. TCRdb reanalysed the 5' RACE reads using MiXCR and keeps one entry per CDR3 protein. The data show under 250,000 distinct CDR3 sequences, with roughly 27% seen just once and about an eighth held by the top ten. The data originate from a study of T-cell memory formation after mild COVID-19. The CDR3 extends over 15 amino acids. The germline V gene has CDR1 MNHNS and CDR2 SASEGT. With 4 bases removed from V and 0 bases from J, the gap between germline ends came to 10 bases. The study's findings and limits: The pre-infection memory compartment contained some responding clones, suggesting cross-reactive memory joined.

The sequenced sample was PBMCs or a T cell subset sorted from them (not recorded which). V gene TRBV6-1 combines with J gene TRBJ2-1; D gene unclear. The TCR originated in an adult woman who had mild COVID-19 (a few samples of this study predate the infection). Cell type and time point are not known. The CDR3 region has the DNA TGTGCCAGCAGTGTAAGGAGTAGCTCCTACAATGAGCAGTTCTTC. This codes for CASSVRSSSYNEQFF.